This is a list of T cell receptor beta chains from one sample in a study of blood T cell repertoires in COVID-19. Sequencing used immunoSEQ multiplex PCR; TCRdb keeps in-frame clones, though not all of them. Of about 140,000 clones listed, about four fifths are singletons. Input material: peripheral blood. Receptors originate from a man aged 65-85 years who had recovered from COVID-19. The CDR3 runs from the conserved cysteine through the conserved F or W. The D gene is left open where the match is weak. Size tells how often a clone was seen (once, few, many) or the class of an expanded clone, and some rows leave it out.

j_gene: TRBJ2-7
abundance: -
v_gene: TRBV7-9
d_gene: TRBD2
CDR3nt: TGTGCCAGCAGCTCCCTAGCGGGAGAACGTTCCTACGAGCAGTACTTC
CDR3aa: CASSSLAGERSYEQYF

j_gene: TRBJ1-1
abundance: once
v_gene: TRBV11-2
d_gene: -
CDR3nt: TGTGCCAGCAGCCCGATAGCCGGTGAAGCTTTCTTT
CDR3aa: CASSPIAGEAFF

j_gene: TRBJ1-5
abundance: -
v_gene: TRBV19
d_gene: -
CDR3nt: TGTGCCAGTAGTCCAAGAGTTCAGCCCCAGCATTTT
CDR3aa: CASSPRVQPQHF

j_gene: TRBJ2-1
abundance: -
v_gene: TRBV12-3/TRBV12-4
d_gene: -
CDR3nt: TGTGCCAGCAGTCCCCGCCCCGAGAGGAAGCAGTTCTTC
CDR3aa: CASSPRPERKQFF

j_gene: TRBJ2-7
abundance: -
v_gene: TRBV27
d_gene: TRBD1
CDR3nt: TGTGCCAGCAGTCTTGGGACAGGGCCCCAAAACGAGCAGTACTTC
CDR3aa: CASSLGTGPQNEQYF

j_gene: TRBJ2-7
abundance: -
v_gene: TRBV5-1
d_gene: -
CDR3nt: TGCGCCAGCAGCTTGTCAGGGGTCGACTACGAGCAGTACTTC
CDR3aa: CASSLSGVDYEQYF

j_gene: TRBJ1-5
abundance: -
v_gene: TRBV2
d_gene: -
CDR3nt: TGTGCCAGCAGCCCGCAGGGTCATCCCCAGCATTTT
CDR3aa: CASSPQGHPQHF

j_gene: TRBJ1-1
abundance: -
v_gene: TRBV5-1
d_gene: TRBD1
CDR3nt: TGCGCCAGCAGCTTGTTTTTCAGTTTCCGACAGGGTCTTGTCGCTGAAGCTTTCTTT
CDR3aa: CASSLFFSFRQGLVAEAFF

j_gene: TRBJ1-5
abundance: -
v_gene: TRBV15
d_gene: -
CDR3nt: TGTGCCACCAGCATCGATCCAGGGAGCAATCAGCCCCAGCATTTT
CDR3aa: CATSIDPGSNQPQHF

j_gene: TRBJ2-7
abundance: -
v_gene: TRBV24-1
d_gene: TRBD1
CDR3nt: TGTGCCACCAGTGATCTTCCACAGCCTGTGGACAGGGGTACCTACGAGCAGTACTTC
CDR3aa: CATSDLPQPVDRGTYEQYF

j_gene: TRBJ2-7
abundance: -
v_gene: TRBV10-3
d_gene: -
CDR3nt: TGTGCCATCAGGGCAATTGGGGCGTTCTACGAGCAGTACTTC
CDR3aa: CAIRAIGAFYEQYF

j_gene: TRBJ2-7
abundance: -
v_gene: TRBV15
d_gene: -
CDR3nt: TGTGCCACCCCCAGGGACACCTACGAGCAGTACTTC
CDR3aa: CATPRDTYEQYF

j_gene: TRBJ2-7
abundance: many
v_gene: TRBV5-1
d_gene: -
CDR3nt: TGCGCCAGCAGCTTCTACAGGTCGACCTACGAGCAGTACTTC
CDR3aa: CASSFYRSTYEQYF

j_gene: TRBJ2-7
abundance: -
v_gene: TRBV5-4
d_gene: -
CDR3nt: TGTGCCAGCAGCTTGGACAGTCCCGAGCAGTACTTC
CDR3aa: CASSLDSPEQYF

j_gene: TRBJ2-2
abundance: -
v_gene: TRBV28
d_gene: -
CDR3nt: TGTGCCAGCAGGCTTGCGTCCGGGGAGCTGTTTTTT
CDR3aa: CASRLASGELFF

j_gene: TRBJ2-7
abundance: -
v_gene: TRBV30
d_gene: TRBD1
CDR3nt: TGTGCCTGGAGCGGCGCCGGGACAGGGTCACAGCTAGTCGCTTTCGAGCAGTACTTC
CDR3aa: CAWSGAGTGSQLVAFEQYF

j_gene: TRBJ2-1
abundance: -
v_gene: TRBV9
d_gene: -
CDR3nt: TGTGCCAGCAGCGTTTCACCGAGCTCCTACAATGAGCAGTTCTTC
CDR3aa: CASSVSPSSYNEQFF

j_gene: TRBJ1-4
abundance: -
v_gene: TRBV7-9
d_gene: -
CDR3nt: TGTGCCAGCAGCTATATCGACAGGACTAATGAAAAACTGTTTTTT
CDR3aa: CASSYIDRTNEKLFF

j_gene: TRBJ2-3
abundance: -
v_gene: TRBV25-1
d_gene: -
CDR3nt: TGTGCCAGCAGTGACCTAGGAGGGACCACCCATACGCAGTATTTT
CDR3aa: CASSDLGGTTHTQYF

j_gene: TRBJ2-1
abundance: -
v_gene: TRBV18
d_gene: -
CDR3nt: TGTGCCAGCTCACCACTTCTCGGGATCCTCAACAATGAGCAGTTCTTC
CDR3aa: CASSPLLGILNNEQFF

j_gene: TRBJ1-2
abundance: -
v_gene: TRBV6-6
d_gene: -
CDR3nt: TGTGCCAGCGTCGATACACAGGGAAGAGGCTACACCTTC
CDR3aa: CASVDTQGRGYTF

j_gene: TRBJ2-2
abundance: -
v_gene: TRBV10-3
d_gene: TRBD2
CDR3nt: TGTGCCATCAGTGACACTAGCGGGAGGCGCGGGGAGCTGTTTTTT
CDR3aa: CAISDTSGRRGELFF

j_gene: TRBJ2-2
abundance: -
v_gene: TRBV3-1/TRBV3-2
d_gene: -
CDR3nt: TGTGCCAGCAGCCCCATTCCGATGGCGGTGAACACCGGGGAGCTGTTTTTT
CDR3aa: CASSPIPMAVNTGELFF

j_gene: TRBJ2-3
abundance: -
v_gene: TRBV4-1
d_gene: -
CDR3nt: TGCGCCAGCAGCCAAGTTGCGCTAGGCACAGATACGCAGTATTTT
CDR3aa: CASSQVALGTDTQYF

j_gene: TRBJ2-2
abundance: -
v_gene: TRBV21-1
d_gene: -
CDR3nt: TGTGCCAGCAGTGTGTACCACACAGGCTTGACCGGGGAGCTGTTTTTT
CDR3aa: CASSVYHTGLTGELFF

j_gene: TRBJ2-1
abundance: once
v_gene: TRBV6-5
d_gene: -
CDR3nt: TGTGCCAGCAGTATGGTGAGCTCCTACAATGAGCAGTTCTTC
CDR3aa: CASSMVSSYNEQFF

j_gene: TRBJ2-1
abundance: once
v_gene: TRBV29-1
d_gene: TRBD1
CDR3nt: TGCAGCGTCGCACAGGGGGGCAATGAGCAGTTCTTC
CDR3aa: CSVAQGGNEQFF

j_gene: TRBJ1-4
abundance: few
v_gene: TRBV9
d_gene: -
CDR3nt: TGTGCCAGCAGCGTTACGGGGGCTAGCGGTGAAAAACTGTTTTTT
CDR3aa: CASSVTGASGEKLFF

j_gene: TRBJ2-3
abundance: -
v_gene: TRBV5-1
d_gene: TRBD2
CDR3nt: TGCGCCAGCAGACCGACTAGCGGGGCGCAGTATTTT
CDR3aa: CASRPTSGAQYF

j_gene: TRBJ1-4
abundance: -
v_gene: TRBV7-6
d_gene: -
CDR3nt: TGTGCCAGCAGCTTAAGGTCAGGAGGTTGGAATGAAAAACTGTTTTTT
CDR3aa: CASSLRSGGWNEKLFF

j_gene: TRBJ2-1
abundance: -
v_gene: TRBV18
d_gene: TRBD2
CDR3nt: TGTGCCAGCTCGCGCGGACTAGCGGGAGAGAATGAGCAGTTCTTC
CDR3aa: CASSRGLAGENEQFF

j_gene: TRBJ2-1
abundance: -
v_gene: TRBV6-5
d_gene: -
CDR3nt: TGTGCCAGTGGCGGCGGGCCCGGTGAAAACAATGAGCAGTTCTTC
CDR3aa: CASGGGPGENNEQFF

j_gene: TRBJ2-1
abundance: -
v_gene: TRBV9
d_gene: TRBD2
CDR3nt: TGTGCCAGCAGCGTTTCTAGCGGGACCAATGAGCAGTTCTTC
CDR3aa: CASSVSSGTNEQFF

j_gene: TRBJ2-5
abundance: -
v_gene: TRBV30
d_gene: -
CDR3nt: TGTGCCTGGAGTGCGTCGGGGTTAGAGACCCAGTACTTC
CDR3aa: CAWSASGLETQYF

j_gene: TRBJ2-3
abundance: -
v_gene: TRBV19
d_gene: -
CDR3nt: TGTGCCAGTAGTGACCTGGGAGCGGAGGCCCCAGATACGCAGTATTTT
CDR3aa: CASSDLGAEAPDTQYF

j_gene: TRBJ1-4
abundance: -
v_gene: TRBV9
d_gene: -
CDR3nt: TGTGCCAGCAGCGTGCAGGGGTGGACGGATGAAAAACTGTTTTTT
CDR3aa: CASSVQGWTDEKLFF

j_gene: TRBJ2-5
abundance: -
v_gene: TRBV10-3
d_gene: TRBD2
CDR3nt: TGTGCCGCCCGGACTAGCGGAGAAGAGACCCAGTACTTC
CDR3aa: CAARTSGEETQYF

j_gene: TRBJ1-2
abundance: -
v_gene: TRBV6-1
d_gene: -
CDR3nt: TGTGCCAGCAGTGAAGATAAAACAGGAGCCTATGGCTACACCTTC
CDR3aa: CASSEDKTGAYGYTF

j_gene: TRBJ2-5
abundance: -
v_gene: TRBV30
d_gene: -
CDR3nt: TGTGCCTGGAGTGGGGCGTACCAAGAGACCCAGTACTTC
CDR3aa: CAWSGAYQETQYF

j_gene: TRBJ2-1
abundance: -
v_gene: TRBV7-2
d_gene: -
CDR3nt: TGTGCCAGCAGCTTATTTGGCGGGATGGGGAGATCCGATGAGCAGTTCTTC
CDR3aa: CASSLFGGMGRSDEQFF

j_gene: TRBJ2-2
abundance: -
v_gene: TRBV20-1
d_gene: -
CDR3nt: TGCAGTGCTAGTTCGGGGACAGGGGAGCTGTTTTTT
CDR3aa: CSASSGTGELFF

j_gene: TRBJ1-2
abundance: -
v_gene: TRBV6-2/TRBV6-3
d_gene: -
CDR3nt: TGTGCCAGCAGTGACCTAAGAATGACAGATAACTATGGCTACACCTTC
CDR3aa: CASSDLRMTDNYGYTF

j_gene: TRBJ1-5
abundance: -
v_gene: TRBV5-1
d_gene: -
CDR3nt: TGCGCCAGCAGCGAGACAGGTCTGGGTCAGCCCCAGCATTTT
CDR3aa: CASSETGLGQPQHF

j_gene: TRBJ2-7
abundance: -
v_gene: TRBV6-5
d_gene: TRBD2
CDR3nt: TGTGCCAGCAGTTCCGCTTCTAGCGGACCCTACGAGCAGTACTTC
CDR3aa: CASSSASSGPYEQYF

j_gene: TRBJ2-1
abundance: -
v_gene: TRBV9
d_gene: TRBD2
CDR3nt: TGTGCCAGCAGCGTAGGGCTAGCGGGAGGATCCTACAATGAGCAGTTCTTC
CDR3aa: CASSVGLAGGSYNEQFF

j_gene: TRBJ1-6
abundance: -
v_gene: TRBV27
d_gene: -
CDR3nt: TGTGCCAGCAGTTTAATCCGGGACACTAATTCACCCCTCCACTTT
CDR3aa: CASSLIRDTNSPLHF

j_gene: TRBJ2-5
abundance: -
v_gene: TRBV27
d_gene: -
CDR3nt: TGTGCCAGCAGTTTATTCGGACAGTGGGAGACCCAGTACTTC
CDR3aa: CASSLFGQWETQYF